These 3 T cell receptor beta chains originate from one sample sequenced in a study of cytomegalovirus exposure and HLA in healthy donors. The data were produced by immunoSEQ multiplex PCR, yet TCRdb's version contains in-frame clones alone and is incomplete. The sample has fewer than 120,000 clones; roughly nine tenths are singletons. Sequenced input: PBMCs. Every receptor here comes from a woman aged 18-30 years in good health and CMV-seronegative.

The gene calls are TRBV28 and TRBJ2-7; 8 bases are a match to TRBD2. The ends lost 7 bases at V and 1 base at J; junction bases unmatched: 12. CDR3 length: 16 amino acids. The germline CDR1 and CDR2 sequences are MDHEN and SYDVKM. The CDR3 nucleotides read TGTGCCAGCACCCAATCGGGGGGGATCAGGTCCTACGAGCAGTACTTC. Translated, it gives CASTQSGGIRSYEQYF.

The CDR3 DNA sequence: TGTGCCTGGAGTGTAGAGTCGATTGGAAACACCATATATTTT. Its protein is CAWSVESIGNTIYF. The genes are TRBV30 and TRBJ1-3, with D uncertain. Germline V gives CDR1 GTSNPN, CDR2 SVGIG (reference sequence). Trimming left V 0 bases short and J 3 bases short, with 9 bases between. The CDR3 totals 14 residues.

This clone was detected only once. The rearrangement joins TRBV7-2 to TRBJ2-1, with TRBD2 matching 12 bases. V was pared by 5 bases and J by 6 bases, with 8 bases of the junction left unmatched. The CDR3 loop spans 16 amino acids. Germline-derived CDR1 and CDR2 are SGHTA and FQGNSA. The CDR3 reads CASSRGLAGGPNEQFF. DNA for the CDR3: TGTGCCAGCAGCAGAGGGCTAGCGGGGGGGCCCAATGAGCAGTTCTTC.